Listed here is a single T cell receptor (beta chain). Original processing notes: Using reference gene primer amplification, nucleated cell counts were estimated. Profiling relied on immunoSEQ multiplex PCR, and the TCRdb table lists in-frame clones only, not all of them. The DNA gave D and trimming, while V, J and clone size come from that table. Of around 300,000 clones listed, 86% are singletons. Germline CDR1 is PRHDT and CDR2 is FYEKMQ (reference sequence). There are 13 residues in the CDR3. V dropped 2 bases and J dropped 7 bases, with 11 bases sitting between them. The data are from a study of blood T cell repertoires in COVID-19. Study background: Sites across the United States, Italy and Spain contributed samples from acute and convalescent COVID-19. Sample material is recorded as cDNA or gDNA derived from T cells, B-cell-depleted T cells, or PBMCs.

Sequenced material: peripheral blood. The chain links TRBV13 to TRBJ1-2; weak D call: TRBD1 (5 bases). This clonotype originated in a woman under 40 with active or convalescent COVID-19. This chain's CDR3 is CASSLRGERGYTF. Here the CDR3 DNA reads TGTGCCAGCAGCTTACGGGGGGAACGTGGCTACACCTTC.